This is a list of T cell receptor beta chains from one sample in a study of blood T cell repertoires in COVID-19. This table comes from immunoSEQ multiplex PCR, and its TCRdb copy is limited to in-frame clones, with some not included. This table holds roughly 380,000 clones, 70% to 85% found once. The sequenced sample consisted of peripheral blood. The source is a human donor with acute or convalescent COVID-19. The donor label of this sample is uncertain. The conserved cysteine and the conserved F or W are not part of the CDR3 here. A clone size is listed for some rows: how often the clone was seen (once, few, many), or a class if it is expanded.

cdr3_length	v_call	j_call	clone_size	cdr3_aa
9	TRBV20-1	TRBJ2-5	-	SASGRETQY
13	TRBV18	TRBJ2-7	-	ASSHGQGGVYEQY
13	TRBV7-9	TRBJ2-4	-	ASSLTGGSKNIQY
13	TRBV2	TRBJ1-2	-	ATTGQGSTNYGYT
12	TRBV30	TRBJ1-2	-	AWSSGTGGYGYT
13	TRBV30	TRBJ1-1	-	AWRRFEQLNTEAF
11	TRBV5-1	TRBJ1-2	-	ASSIGQGGDYT
15	TRBV28	TRBJ1-6	-	ASSPLLESSYNSPLH
12	TRBV28	TRBJ2-2	-	ASSLRTNTGELF
12	TRBV6-1	TRBJ1-3	-	ASSEQGTGNTIY
12	TRBV18	TRBJ1-2	few	ASSPTDRNYGYT
12	TRBV7-2	TRBJ2-7	-	ASSRKQGWGEQY
12	TRBV5-1	TRBJ1-2	-	ASRSTGRAYGYT
10	TRBV28	TRBJ1-3	-	ASSPVGNTIY
11	TRBV28	TRBJ2-7	few	ASKGQGGYEQY
11	TRBV6-5	TRBJ2-7	-	ASSYSTEYEQY
14	TRBV7-6	TRBJ2-1	once	ASSLNLGGSYNEQF
13	TRBV29-1	TRBJ2-7	-	SVEDSGSGRHEQY
15	TRBV19	TRBJ1-2	-	ASRSGTGRRRLNGYT
12	TRBV7-9	TRBJ2-7	once	ASRSTSSSYEQY
12	TRBV2	TRBJ1-3	-	ASTLVVSGNTIY
16	TRBV19	TRBJ1-5	-	ASIGERLPLISNQPQH